Below, 7 T cell receptor beta chains from the same sample are listed, as sequenced in a study of blood T cell repertoires in COVID-19. The data were produced by immunoSEQ multiplex PCR, yet TCRdb's version contains in-frame clones alone and is incomplete. The profile shows about 260,000 clones, about nine tenths of them singletons. The specimen was peripheral blood. These receptors were taken from a man in his sixties who had recovered from COVID-19.

The chain uses TRBV27 and TRBJ1-2; D is possibly TRBD1 (6 bases). This CDR3 has 14 residues. V shed 6 bases and J shed 4 bases, with 15 bases lying between them. Germline V gene lookup returns CDR1 MNHEY and CDR2 SMNVEV (reference sequence). In nucleotides, the CDR3 is TGTGCCAGCAGCCCCCGAGGGGGATTCTATGGCTACACCTTC. Translating gives CASSPRGGFYGYTF.

The sample holds one count of this clone. The V call is TRBV9, the J call TRBJ2-4; 8 bases map to TRBD2. Germline CDR1 SGDLS, CDR2 YYNGEE. J was trimmed by 5 bases and V by 0 bases; bases with no gene match: 7. The CDR3 extends over 16 amino acids. CDR3 nucleotides: TGTGCCAGCAGCGTAGGAGGGACTAGGAGGGAAAACATTCAGTACTTC. Amino acid sequence: CASSVGGTRRENIQYF.

This clone has at least ten counts. The chain has TRBV9 and TRBJ2-2, with TRBD2 matching over 7 bases. Germline CDR1 reads SGDLS; CDR2 reads YYNGEE. The junction had 0 bases not matched to a gene; V was cut back by 3 bases and J by 1 base. The CDR3 loop spans 14 amino acids. CDR3 protein: CASSAGGNTGELFF. The CDR3 region has the DNA TGTGCCAGCAGCGCGGGGGGGAACACCGGGGAGCTGTTTTTT.

V usage is TRBV10-3 and J usage is TRBJ2-3; no clear D. This CDR3 has 14 amino acids. Germline V gives CDR1 ENHRY, CDR2 SYGVKD. Deletions cut 1 base from V and 2 bases from J, with 7 bases between. The CDR3 DNA reads as TGTGCCATCAGTGAGTGGCTAGACACAGATACGCAGTATTTT. This codes for CAISEWLDTDTQYF.

The chain uses TRBV4-1 and TRBJ2-1; weak D call: TRBD1 (7 bases). V was cut by 6 bases and J by 1 base, with 19 bases left in between. The length of the CDR3 is 17 residues. Germline lookup yields CDR1 MGHRA and CDR2 YSYEKL. CDR3 sequence: CASRYGGGRSSYNEQFF. In DNA, the CDR3 is TGCGCCAGCAGGTACGGAGGGGGCAGGTCGTCCTACAATGAGCAGTTCTTC.

This rearrangement joins TRBV15 to TRBJ2-7; TRBD1 matches 7 bases. V shed 4 bases, J shed 3 bases, and the junction held 9 bases outside the gene matches. CDR3 size: 15 residues. Germline loops: CDR1 LNHNV, CDR2 YYDKDF (reference sequence). This CDR3 reads CATSNDRATYYEQYF. As DNA, the CDR3 is TGTGCCACCAGCAATGACAGGGCGACATACTACGAGCAGTACTTC.

The chain combines TRBV9 with TRBJ1-3; D gene uncertain. The CDR3 runs to 14 residues. Germline assignment: CDR1 SGDLS and CDR2 YYNGEE. Between the trimmed V and J ends, which lost 0 bases and 4 bases, there was a span of 8 bases. CDR3 in amino acids: CASSVGGAGNTIYF. CDR3 coding DNA: TGTGCCAGCAGCGTAGGAGGAGCAGGAAACACCATATATTTT.